The 28 T cell receptor beta chains below were found in one sample sequenced in a study of T-cell memory formation after mild COVID-19. TCRdb re-analysed the 5' RACE reads in MiXCR, keeping a single row per CDR3 protein. The table includes around 180,000 distinct CDR3 sequences, roughly 16% detected once. Sequenced input: PBMCs or a T cell subset sorted from them (not recorded which). All receptors come from an adult woman who had mild COVID-19 (a few samples of this study predate the infection). Cell type and time point are not known.

A note on this clonotype: One end of the junction fails to match germline, which may point to a read error. The V gene is TRBV5-6, the J gene TRBJ2-6, with 9 bases identical to TRBD1. The germline V gene encodes CDR1 SGHDT and CDR2 YYEEEE. The CDR3 spans 15 residues. CDR3 bases: TGTGCCAGCCACAGGGGGCTATCTGGGGACAACGTCCTGACTTTC. Amino acid sequence: CASHRGLSGDNVLTF.

This clonotype has only a few counts. The chain carries TRBV6-1 and TRBJ2-1; 10 bases map to TRBD2. V lost 6 bases, J lost 8 bases, and 13 bases stayed unmatched. The CDR3 is made up of 16 amino acids. The germline gives CDR1 MNHNS, CDR2 SASEGT. The CDR3 spells CASSLNGASGRDEQFF. The CDR3 DNA sequence: TGTGCCAGCAGCCTCAATGGGGCCAGCGGGAGGGATGAGCAGTTCTTC.

This clonotype has more than one count but fewer than ten. The chain recombines TRBV3-1 with TRBJ1-3; D unclear. The CDR3 sequence is 15 residues long. Germline V gene lookup returns CDR1 LGHDT and CDR2 YNNKEL (reference sequence). Trimming removed 1 base at V and 1 base at J, with 8 bases between. CDR3 DNA sequence: TGTGCCAGCAGCCAAGTAGCAGTGTCTGGAAACACCATATATTTT. This translates into CASSQVAVSGNTIYF.

V usage is TRBV3-1 and J usage is TRBJ1-1; TRBD1 is a possible D gene (5 bases). The CDR3 has 12 amino acids. Deletions cut 6 bases from V and 5 bases from J, with 10 bases between. Germline CDR1 LGHDT, CDR2 YNNKEL (reference sequence). The CDR3 loop reads CASSLKGTEAFF. The CDR3 region has the DNA TGTGCCAGCAGTCTTAAGGGGACTGAAGCTTTCTTT. Using reference TRBV3-1 and TRBJ1-1 for the parts outside the CDR3, the full variable domain is DTAVSQTPKYLVTQMGNDKSIKCEQNLGHDTMYWYKQDSKKFLKIMFSYNNKELIINETVPNRFSPKSPDKAHLNLHINSLELGDSAVYFCASSLKGTEAFFGQGTRLTVV.

This clonotype was detected a few times. This chain connects TRBV20-1 to TRBJ1-2, with 8 bases matching TRBD1. The CDR3 consists of 15 residues. Germline CDR1 and CDR2: DFQATT and SNEGSKA (reference sequence). Unmatched junction bases numbered 11, after V lost 1 base and J lost 7 bases. The CDR3 nucleotides read TGCAGTGCTAGAGGGCCCGGCAGGGGGCAAGGTGGCTACACCTTC. It specifies CSARGPGRGQGGYTF.

This clonotype was found a few times. V is TRBV5-1 and J is TRBJ2-7; TRBD1 matches at 7 bases. V was clipped by 0 bases and J by 2 bases; unmatched bases: 2. From germline, CDR1 is SGHRS and CDR2 YFSETQ. This CDR3 region has 14 residues. In nucleotides, the CDR3 is TGCGCCAGCAGCTTGGATGGGACAGCCTACGAGCAGTACTTC. This translates into CASSLDGTAYEQYF.

This clonotype was seen only a few times. This chain joins TRBV4-1 and TRBJ2-7; 8 positions match TRBD1. This CDR3 is 16 amino acids long. Germline CDR1 reads MGHRA; CDR2 reads YSYEKL. Trimming cost V 0 bases and J 5 bases; bases outside gene matches: 9. The CDR3 here is CASSQDRTGSYNEQYF. In DNA form, the CDR3 reads TGCGCCAGCAGCCAAGATAGGACAGGGAGTTACAACGAGCAGTACTTC.

This clonotype was seen more than once but under ten times. The gene calls are TRBV4-1 and TRBJ2-5; 8 bases align to TRBD2. V gave up 3 bases and J gave up 0 bases; unmatched junction bases: 6. Germline assignment: CDR1 MGHRA and CDR2 YSYEKL. The CDR3 sequence is 16 residues long. The CDR3 DNA reads as TGCGCCAGCAGCCAGTTTGTAGCGGGGAACCAAGAGACCCAGTACTTC. It is translated as CASSQFVAGNQETQYF.

This clonotype turned up a few times. The rearrangement links TRBV20-1 to TRBJ2-1; D call uncertain. The V gene lost 3 bases and the J gene lost 8 bases, with 17 bases spanning the gap. Germline V gene lookup returns CDR1 DFQATT and CDR2 SNEGSKA (reference sequence). This CDR3 comprises 14 residues. This CDR3 reads CSARAPRIGDEQFF. CDR3 nucleotide sequence: TGCAGTGCTAGGGCCCCAAGGATCGGCGATGAGCAGTTCTTC.

The V and J genes are TRBV12-3 or TRBV12-4 and TRBJ1-6, with a weak D call TRBD1 (6 bases). V dropped 3 bases and J dropped 9 bases, with 12 bases sitting between them. CDR3 length equals 14 residues. The DNA of the CDR3 is TGTGCCAGCAGTTTTGGAGGGGGTGGTTCACCCCTCCACTTT. It specifies CASSFGGGGSPLHF.

The chain joins TRBV7-2 to TRBJ1-6; TRBD1 might be the D (5 bases). The V gene lost 2 bases and the J gene lost 9 bases, with 14 bases spanning the gap. This CDR3 comprises 15 residues. Germline V gene lookup returns CDR1 SGHTA and CDR2 FQGNSA. This chain's CDR3 is CASSLTRGGSSPLHF. CDR3 in DNA: TGTGCCAGCAGCTTAACTAGGGGAGGTAGTTCACCCCTCCACTTT.

This rearrangement joins TRBV4-2 to TRBJ2-3; D gene unclear. This CDR3 is 14 amino acids long. Trimming removed 0 bases at V and 1 base at J, with 5 bases between. CDR1 LGHNA and CDR2 YNFKEQ come from the germline V gene. Here the CDR3 reads CASSQDSGTDTQYF. In nucleotides, the CDR3 is TGTGCCAGCAGCCAAGATTCAGGCACAGATACGCAGTATTTT.

This clonotype was counted a few times. V usage is TRBV20-1 and J usage is TRBJ2-5, with 10 bases that match TRBD2. The CDR3 is made up of 17 amino acids. The V gene end was trimmed by 3 bases and the J gene end by 5 bases; junction bases not matched to a gene: 15. Germline loops: CDR1 DFQATT, CDR2 SNEGSKA (reference sequence). This CDR3 reads CSAREGLAGARRETQYF. The CDR3 DNA reads TGCAGTGCTAGGGAGGGCCTAGCGGGAGCCCGGAGGGAGACCCAGTACTTC.

This clonotype was found many times. The chain employs TRBV5-1 and TRBJ1-4; 7 nucleotides line up with TRBD1. The CDR3 extends over 15 amino acids. V lost 4 bases, J lost 6 bases, and 9 bases stayed unmatched. The germline gives CDR1 SGHRS, CDR2 YFSETQ. The CDR3 region has the DNA TGCGCCAGCAGCGGAGAGGGACAGCCATATGAAAAACTGTTTTTT. Translated, it gives CASSGEGQPYEKLFF. Based on the CDR3 plus reference TRBV5-1 and TRBJ1-4, the full variable domain is KAGVTQTPRYLIKTRGQQVTLSCSPISGHRSVSWYQQTPGQGLQFLFEYFSETQRNKGNFPGRFSGRQFSNSRSEMNVSTLELGDSALYLCASSGEGQPYEKLFFGSGTQLSVL.

The CDR3 DNA is TGTGCCAGCAGTGTGGACCGAAATCAGCCCCAGCATTTT. Its translation: CASSVDRNQPQHF. This rearrangement joins TRBV12-3 or TRBV12-4 to TRBJ1-5, with D unresolved. V dropped 5 bases and J dropped 4 bases, with 9 bases sitting between them. The CDR3 loop spans 13 amino acids.

V is TRBV6-2 or TRBV6-3 and J is TRBJ1-2; TRBD1 matches 7 bases. CDR3 length equals 16 residues. Looked up from germline, CDR1 is MNHEY and CDR2 is SVGEGT. V lost 6 bases and J lost 2; bases outside the gene matches: 12. CDR3 loop: CASSNARTGLNYGYTF. CDR3 nucleotide sequence: TGTGCCAGCAGCAACGCACGGACAGGTCTAAACTATGGCTACACCTTC.

The chain couples TRBV7-3 to TRBJ2-2; D ambiguous. CDR1 is SGHTA, CDR2 FQGTGA, per germline. Trimming took 0 bases from V and 6 from J, leaving 8 bases between them. The CDR3 spans 14 residues. The DNA of the CDR3 is TGTGCCAGCAGCTTAACTTACGGATCCGGGGAGCTGTTTTTT. The encoded protein is CASSLTYGSGELFF.

The gene calls are TRBV7-9 and TRBJ2-7; D is possibly TRBD1 or TRBD2 (5 bases each). The CDR3 is 16 amino acids. Germline-derived CDR1 and CDR2 are SEHNR and FQNEAQ (reference sequence). Between the trimmed V and J ends, which lost 2 bases and 0 bases, there was a span of 14 bases. The CDR3 sequence: CASSLSTTGRSYEQYF. The CDR3 region has the DNA TGTGCCAGCAGCTTATCGACGACGGGGCGCTCCTACGAGCAGTACTTC.

The V gene is TRBV4-2, the J gene TRBJ1-1; 7 bases fit TRBD1. Germline CDR1 and CDR2: LGHNA and YNFKEQ. The length of the CDR3 is 18 residues. Trimming at V came to 4 bases and at J to 0 bases, leaving 14 bases not matched to a gene. The CDR3 loop is CASSPRPSPGQLNTEAFF. In nucleotides, the CDR3 is TGTGCCAGCAGCCCCCGACCAAGTCCGGGACAGTTGAACACTGAAGCTTTCTTT.

This clonotype was counted a few times. The chain couples TRBV12-3 or TRBV12-4 to TRBJ1-5; 8 bases align to TRBD1. V trimming: 3 bases; J trimming: 3 bases; junction bases outside the gene matches: 4. The CDR3 spans 15 residues. This chain's CDR3 is CASSFGQGLNQPQHF. CDR3 sequence (DNA): TGTGCCAGCAGTTTTGGACAGGGCCTCAATCAGCCCCAGCATTTT.

The chain couples TRBV20-1 to TRBJ2-4; either TRBD1 or TRBD2 may supply D (5 bases each). V was shortened by 2 bases and J by 2 bases, with 10 bases between the two germline ends. Germline V gene lookup returns CDR1 DFQATT and CDR2 SNEGSKA (reference sequence). This CDR3 has 14 amino acids. CDR3 nucleotide sequence: TGCAGTGCTAGACCAGGGACGTCCAAAAACATTCAGTACTTC. Its protein is CSARPGTSKNIQYF.

This clonotype has a handful of counts. The V and J genes are TRBV6-1 and TRBJ2-7; D possibly corresponds to TRBD2 (6 bases). V lost 5 bases and J 4 bases, leaving 18 bases between the germline ends. CDR1 and CDR2 (germline): MNHNS, SASEGT. This CDR3 is built from 15 residues. Written as DNA, the CDR3 is TGTGCCAGCAGTCAGATCATAGGACTACGATACGAGCAGTACTTC. This encodes CASSQIIGLRYEQYF.

The chain links TRBV18 to TRBJ2-1; TRBD2 agrees at 9 bases. Per germline, CDR1 KGHSH and CDR2 LQKENI. This CDR3 is 16 amino acids long. V shed 2 bases and J 3 bases; nucleotides not matched to a gene: 5. The CDR3 loop reads CASSPVTSGYYNEQFF. The CDR3 nucleotides read TGTGCCAGCTCACCAGTCACTAGCGGGTACTACAATGAGCAGTTCTTC.

In its sample, this clonotype was seen many times. The chain recombines TRBV4-1 with TRBJ2-7; the D gene is possibly TRBD1 (6 bases). The CDR3 is made up of 15 amino acids. Trimming took off 2 bases at V and 5 bases at J, with 16 bases between the two ends. Germline V gene lookup returns CDR1 MGHRA and CDR2 YSYEKL. CDR3 sequence: CASSQQGLPGDEQYF. DNA of the CDR3: TGCGCCAGCAGCCAACAGGGGCTTCCTGGGGACGAGCAGTACTTC.

CDR3 protein: CASSLGSTNEKLFF. In DNA, the CDR3 is TGTGCCAGCAGCTTAGGTTCAACTAATGAAAAACTGTTTTTT. V usage is TRBV7-9 and J usage is TRBJ1-4, with D unresolved. This CDR3 comprises 14 residues. V was trimmed by 1 base and J by 0 bases, leaving 3 bases between them. Germline CDR1 reads SEHNR; CDR2 reads FQNEAQ (reference sequence). The whole variable domain, filled in from reference TRBV7-9 and TRBJ1-4, reads DTGVSQNPRHKITKRGQNVTFRCDPISEHNRLYWYRQTLGQGPEFLTYFQNEAQLEKSRLLSDRFSAERPKGSFSTLEIQRTEQGDSAMYLCASSLGSTNEKLFFGSGTQLSVL.

The chain joins TRBV20-1 to TRBJ2-5, with D hard to call. The CDR3 is 16 residues long. Trimming shortened V by 0 bases and J by 2 bases, and 16 bases separated the two germline ends. Germline V gene data show CDR1 as DFQATT and CDR2 as SNEGSKA (reference sequence). Here the CDR3 reads CSARDQPGLGQETQYF. DNA of the CDR3: TGCAGTGCTAGAGATCAGCCAGGCTTGGGTCAAGAGACCCAGTACTTC.

The CDR3 region has the DNA TGCGCCAGCAGCCTAGCGGGGGCCAAAGAGACCCAGTACTTC. Amino acid sequence: CASSLAGAKETQYF. The chain employs TRBV4-1 and TRBJ2-5, with 9 positions matching TRBD2. The CDR3 totals 14 residues. V trimming: 4 bases; J trimming: 3 bases; junction bases outside the gene matches: 3. The V gene's germline CDR1 is MGHRA and CDR2 YSYEKL.

V gene TRBV20-1 combines with J gene TRBJ2-3; the match to TRBD1 covers 9 bases. This CDR3 spans 14 amino acids. The ends lost 3 bases at V and 5 bases at J; junction bases unmatched: 6. CDR1 and CDR2 (germline): DFQATT, SNEGSKA (reference sequence). DNA of the CDR3: TGCAGTGCTAGCCCGGGACAGGGTTTAGATACGCAGTATTTT. It is translated as CSASPGQGLDTQYF.